The next 22 T cell receptor beta chains were all read from a single sample in a study of T-cell memory formation after mild COVID-19. TCRdb reanalysed the 5' RACE reads using MiXCR and keeps one entry per CDR3 protein. The sample holds some 290,000 distinct CDR3 sequences, 16% seen once. Material for sequencing was PBMCs or a T cell subset sorted from them (not recorded which). These receptors were obtained from a man between 18 and 35 years old who had mild COVID-19 (a few samples of this study predate the infection). Cell type and time point are not known.

This clonotype was recorded many times. The gene calls are TRBV11-2 and TRBJ1-6; TRBD1 aligns across 9 bases. Looked up from germline, CDR1 is SGHAT and CDR2 is FQNNGV. The CDR3 is 15 amino acids. With V trimmed by 6 bases and J by 8 bases, 8 bases remained unmatched. The DNA for the CDR3 is TGTGCCAGCAGTCCACGGACAGGGGCGGATTCACCCCTCCACTTT. Its protein product is CASSPRTGADSPLHF.

Notes on this clonotype: The junction departs from germline at one end; a sequencing error may be responsible. V and J are TRBV24-1 and TRBJ1-1; D possibly corresponds to TRBD1 (6 bases). Germline V gene lookup returns CDR1 KGHDR and CDR2 SFDVKD. This CDR3 has 14 amino acids. CDR3 in DNA: TGTGCCACCAGTGATGTCCACAGCAAGGTGGGGGCTTTATTT. This gives the protein CATSDVHSKVGALF.

This chain links TRBV4-1 with TRBJ2-7, with 7 bases matching TRBD1. From germline, CDR1 is MGHRA and CDR2 YSYEKL. CDR3 length: 15 residues. The J segment lost 2 bases and the V segment lost 2 bases, leaving 6 bases of the junction unmatched. CDR3 in amino acids: CASSQNEGAPYEQYF. The DNA for the CDR3 is TGCGCCAGCAGCCAAAACGAGGGGGCCCCCTACGAGCAGTACTTC.

This clonotype was recorded at least ten times. The chain employs TRBV7-2 and TRBJ2-5, with a possible D match to TRBD2 (5 bases). Germline V gene sequence: CDR1 SGHTA, CDR2 FQGNSA. V lost 1 base and J lost 14, with 14 bases in between. The CDR3 extends over 12 amino acids. CDR3 coding DNA: TGTGCCAGCAGCTTAGGGGGAGTCGGTGTTTACTTC. Protein sequence: CASSLGGVGVYF.

This clonotype was recorded a few times. V and J are TRBV12-3 or TRBV12-4 and TRBJ2-5; 8 bases map to TRBD1. V dropped 5 bases and J dropped 5; count of bases not matched to a gene: 4. This CDR3 contains 13 residues. The CDR3 DNA follows: TGTGCCAGCAGTCGGGGACAGGTGGAGACCCAGTACTTC. This translates into CASSRGQVETQYF.

This chain uses TRBV29-1 with TRBJ2-1; 8 nucleotides match TRBD2. Germline assignment: CDR1 SQVTM and CDR2 ANQGSEA. With 3 bases clipped from V and 8 bases from J, the junction kept 15 bases outside the gene matches. The CDR3 has 16 residues. The CDR3 loop reads CSVDKPPGGAKYEQFF. The CDR3 bases are TGCAGCGTTGACAAACCCCCCGGGGGGGCCAAATATGAGCAGTTCTTC.

This chain uses TRBV29-1 with TRBJ1-1; 8 nucleotides align to TRBD1. Germline CDR1 SQVTM, CDR2 ANQGSEA. This CDR3 is built from 14 residues. The trim removed 7 bases at V and 5 bases at J, leaving 12 bases unmatched. CDR3 in DNA: TGCAGCGCAGGTCGGACAGGGTGGTATACTGAAGCTTTCTTT. Translation: CSAGRTGWYTEAFF.

This clonotype was found a few times. This sequence joins TRBV24-1 and TRBJ2-5, with D perhaps being TRBD1 or TRBD2 (5 bases each). Trimming left V 10 bases short and J 2 bases short, with 16 bases between. CDR1 and CDR2 from the germline V gene are KGHDR and SFDVKD. The CDR3 is 14 residues long. Here the CDR3 DNA reads TGTGCCACTCGGAGGACAACGCAACAAGAGACCCAGTACTTC. It translates to CATRRTTQQETQYF.

This clonotype was observed a few times. This chain joins TRBV29-1 and TRBJ1-2; D gene ambiguous. V lost 5 bases and J 4 bases, leaving 14 bases between the germline ends. CDR1 and CDR2 from the germline V gene are SQVTM and ANQGSEA. There are 13 residues in the CDR3. The DNA for the CDR3 is TGCAGCGTTCGGGTCTCCCTGGGCTATGGCTACACCTTC. Amino acids: CSVRVSLGYGYTF.

The chain employs TRBV20-1 and TRBJ2-1, with TRBD1 matching 8 bases. After removal of 3 bases from V and 6 bases from J, the junction contained 13 bases not matched to a gene. The germline V gene encodes CDR1 DFQATT and CDR2 SNEGSKA (reference sequence). CDR3 length: 16 residues. This chain's CDR3 is CSARPRGRIVSNEQFF. The CDR3 DNA reads as TGCAGTGCTAGGCCCAGGGGGCGAATAGTTAGCAATGAGCAGTTCTTC.

This rearrangement joins TRBV6-5 to TRBJ2-1; 8 bases line up with TRBD2. The CDR3 loop spans 14 amino acids. Per the germline V gene, CDR1 is MNHEY and CDR2 is SVGAGI. With 6 bases clipped from V and 10 bases from J, the junction kept 11 bases outside the gene matches. The CDR3 is CASSVSGSGGEQFF. CDR3 bases: TGTGCCAGCAGCGTCTCGGGGAGCGGGGGCGAGCAGTTCTTC.

This clonotype has just a few counts. V gene TRBV7-2 combines with J gene TRBJ1-1; 7 positions match TRBD1. Germline CDR1 is SGHTA and CDR2 is FQGNSA. The trim removed 3 bases at V and 11 bases at J, leaving 9 bases unmatched. This CDR3 is 13 amino acids long. The CDR3 DNA reads TGTGCCAGCAGCTTCGAGGGGGCCAGTCGGGCTTTCTTT. Translation gives CASSFEGASRAFF.

This clonotype was seen only a few times. The V and J genes are TRBV7-3 and TRBJ2-5, with TRBD2 as a possible D gene (5 bases). Trimming took 0 bases from V and 2 from J, leaving 7 bases between them. The CDR3 covers 14 residues. CDR1 SGHTA and CDR2 FQGTGA come from the germline V gene. CDR3 sequence (DNA): TGTGCCAGCAGCTTAACAGCGGCGCAAGAGACCCAGTACTTC. Amino acids: CASSLTAAQETQYF.

This clonotype turned up a few times. The rearrangement uses TRBV4-3 and TRBJ2-7; 7 bases line up with TRBD1. Germline V gene data show CDR1 as LGHNA and CDR2 as YSLEER. Trimming took 4 bases from V and 3 from J; bases not matched to a gene: 15. This CDR3 region has 17 residues. CDR3 residues: CASSLSGNRGPLYEQYV. DNA of the CDR3: TGCGCCAGCAGCCTCTCGGGGAACAGGGGCCCTCTCTACGAGCAGTACGTC.

V usage is TRBV7-8 and J usage is TRBJ1-4; no definite D call. The CDR3 sequence is 16 residues long. With 5 bases removed from V and 10 bases from J, the gap between germline ends came to 23 bases. Germline values: CDR1 SGHVS, CDR2 FQNEAQ. The chain's CDR3 is CASSPGRRAPMGKLFF. The CDR3 DNA reads TGTGCCAGCAGCCCCGGCAGACGGGCCCCGATGGGAAAACTGTTTTTT. Variable domain in full (rest from reference TRBV7-8 and TRBJ1-4): GAGVSQSPRYKVAKRGQDVALRCDPISGHVSLFWYQQALGQGPEFLTYFQNEAQLDKSGLPSDRFFAERPEGSVSTLKIQRTQQEDSAVYLCASSPGRRAPMGKLFFGSGTQLSVL.

The chain couples TRBV9 to TRBJ2-5; D may be TRBD1 or TRBD2 (6 bases each). Germline CDR1 and CDR2: SGDLS and YYNGEE. The CDR3 is made up of 14 amino acids. Trimming took off 4 bases at V and 1 base at J, with 11 bases between the two ends. The CDR3 reads CASSWGATQETQYF. The DNA of the CDR3 is TGTGCCAGCAGCTGGGGGGCAACCCAAGAGACCCAGTACTTC.

This clonotype was counted between two and nine times. For the CDR3, the DNA is TGTGCCATCAGTCTCCTAAATGGGGGGACTAGCAGTTCTGATACGCAGTATTTT. Residues: CAISLLNGGTSSSDTQYF. V is TRBV10-3 and J is TRBJ2-3, with 9 positions matching TRBD2. This CDR3 has 18 residues. CDR1 and CDR2 (germline): ENHRY, SYGVKD. J was trimmed by 6 bases and V by 5 bases; bases with no gene match: 18.

The rearrangement uses TRBV11-2 and TRBJ2-2; D is perhaps TRBD2 (5 bases). The CDR3 covers 16 residues. Per germline, CDR1 SGHAT and CDR2 FQNNGV. The V and J ends lost 5 bases and 5 bases respectively, with 18 bases between them. The CDR3: CASSPIRGRRTGELFF. The CDR3 nucleotides are TGTGCCAGCAGCCCGATCCGGGGAAGGAGAACCGGGGAGCTGTTTTTT.

This rearrangement joins TRBV12-3 or TRBV12-4 to TRBJ2-1, with 9 nucleotides matching TRBD1. The CDR3 runs to 14 residues. Unmatched junction bases numbered 4, after V lost 3 bases and J lost 7 bases. CDR3 sequence (DNA): TGTGCCAGCAGTTTCAGGGACAGGGAAAATGAGCAGTTCTTC. This gives the protein CASSFRDRENEQFF.

This clonotype was seen a handful of times. This chain joins TRBV7-6 and TRBJ2-7; 8 nucleotides align to TRBD1. Germline CDR1 SGHVS, CDR2 FNYEAQ. V lost 5 bases to trimming and J lost 3 bases; unmatched junction nucleotides: 6. CDR3 length equals 14 residues. DNA for the CDR3: TGTGCCAGCAGCCCCGGGACAGGCTACTACGAGCAGTACTTC. Protein sequence: CASSPGTGYYEQYF.

The chain recombines TRBV28 with TRBJ2-3, with TRBD1 identical over 8 bases. Per germline, CDR1 MDHEN and CDR2 SYDVKM. This CDR3 has 13 amino acids. V gave up 8 bases and J gave up 6 bases; unmatched junction bases: 7. The CDR3, as DNA: TGTGCCAGCCTGACAGGGGTTGGGGATACGCAGTATTTT. Translating gives CASLTGVGDTQYF.

This clonotype was picked up a small number of times. This rearrangement joins TRBV7-8 to TRBJ2-1; 8 bases fit TRBD2. With V trimmed by 2 bases and J by 7 bases, 16 bases remained unmatched. The CDR3 extends over 18 amino acids. CDR1 and CDR2 from the germline V gene are SGHVS and FQNEAQ. CDR3 amino acids: CASSLRWDTASGGNEQFF. The CDR3 DNA reads as TGTGCCAGCAGCTTACGATGGGACACCGCATCGGGAGGGAATGAGCAGTTCTTC.